Listed below are T cell receptor beta chains from one sample, sequenced in a study of Graves' ophthalmopathy and Graves' hyperthyroidism. TCRdb reprocessed the multiplex PCR reads via MiXCR and lists one record per CDR3 protein. Among hundreds of thousands of distinct CDR3 sequences listed, more than 40% were seen once. The sequencing input was peripheral blood. These receptors came from an adult man with Graves' ophthalmopathy. Both conserved end residues are part of each CDR3. Each record gives: V gene, J gene, D gene, clone size, CDR3 DNA, CDR3 protein. D genes are given only for firm matches. Size is omitted from some rows. Given values are once, few, many or a class for expanded clones.

V: TRBV20-1; J: TRBJ2-7; D: TRBD1; size: NA; DNA: TGCAGTGCTGGGACAGGGAAGCATCGCCTCTACGAGCAGTACTTC; CDR3: CSAGTGKHRLYEQYF
V: TRBV7-2; J: TRBJ1-2; D: TRBD1; size: NA; DNA: TGTGCCAGCAGCTGGGACAGGGGGGGTACCAATGGCTACACCTTC; CDR3: CASSWDRGGTNGYTF
V: TRBV16; J: TRBJ1-3; D: NA; size: many; DNA: TGTGCCAGCAGCCTCGGAGGGGACACCATATATTTT; CDR3: CASSLGGDTIYF
V: TRBV7-3; J: TRBJ2-1; D: NA; size: NA; DNA: TGTGCCAGCAGCTCCCAGGGGTACAATGAGCAGTTCTTC; CDR3: CASSSQGYNEQFF
V: TRBV9; J: TRBJ1-1; D: NA; size: NA; DNA: TGTGCCAGCAGCACAAACAACCCGAACACTGAAGCTTTCTTT; CDR3: CASSTNNPNTEAFF
V: TRBV5-1; J: TRBJ1-2; D: TRBD1; size: many; DNA: TGCGCCAGCAGCCCAGGACAGGAAAACTATGGCTACACCTTC; CDR3: CASSPGQENYGYTF
V: TRBV7-2; J: TRBJ1-1; D: NA; size: many; DNA: TGTGCCAGCAGCTTAGGTGTGGTAGGCACTGAAGCTTTCTTT; CDR3: CASSLGVVGTEAFF
V: TRBV15; J: TRBJ1-1; D: NA; size: few; DNA: TGTGCCACCAGCAGAGATCTGGGACGGGAGGCTGAAGCTTTCTTT; CDR3: CATSRDLGREAEAFF
V: TRBV12-3/TRBV12-4; J: TRBJ2-7; D: TRBD1; size: NA; DNA: TGTGCCAGCAGTTTGAGACCGGGACAGGGGGCCTACGAGCAGTACTTC; CDR3: CASSLRPGQGAYEQYF
V: TRBV20-1; J: TRBJ2-3; D: TRBD2; size: NA; DNA: TGCAGCGCTGAACTAGCGGGAGGACTTAGCACAGATACGCAGTATTTT; CDR3: CSAELAGGLSTDTQYF
V: TRBV10-2; J: TRBJ1-1; D: NA; size: many; DNA: TGCGCCAGCAGTGTAGGGTCCACTGAAGCTTTCTTT; CDR3: CASSVGSTEAFF
V: TRBV7-3; J: TRBJ2-7; D: TRBD1; size: many; DNA: TGTGCCAGCAGCCTCCGGGACAGCTCCTACGAGCAGTACTTC; CDR3: CASSLRDSSYEQYF
V: TRBV7-9; J: TRBJ1-4; D: NA; size: many; DNA: TGTGCCAGCAGCCCGGCGACTAATGAAAAACTGTTTTTT; CDR3: CASSPATNEKLFF
V: TRBV19; J: TRBJ1-5; D: NA; size: many; DNA: TGTGCCAGTAGTATAGAAAGAAATCAGCCCCAGCATTTT; CDR3: CASSIERNQPQHF
V: TRBV2; J: TRBJ2-5; D: NA; size: many; DNA: TGTGCCGGTCATGAAAAAGGGACCCAGTACTTC; CDR3: CAGHEKGTQYF
V: TRBV5-1; J: TRBJ1-5; D: NA; size: NA; DNA: TGCGCCAGCAGTAAGGACGGGGATAGCAATCAGCCCCAGCATTTT; CDR3: CASSKDGDSNQPQHF
V: TRBV14; J: TRBJ1-6; D: NA; size: few; DNA: TGTGCCAGCAGCCTTCCCTTAAGGTTGGGAGTTCCCAATTCACCCCTCCACTTT; CDR3: CASSLPLRLGVPNSPLHF
V: TRBV7-3; J: TRBJ1-6; D: TRBD1; size: few; DNA: TGTGCCAGCAGCGACCCAGGGGGCGATAAAAATTCACCCCTCCACTTT; CDR3: CASSDPGGDKNSPLHF
V: TRBV5-8; J: TRBJ1-1; D: NA; size: many; DNA: TGTGCCAGCAGCCCTTCCCGGGTCGGCGCTGAAGCTTTCTTT; CDR3: CASSPSRVGAEAFF
V: TRBV24-1; J: TRBJ2-7; D: TRBD1; size: many; DNA: TGTGCCACCCAGGACAGGGGAGGTTACGAGCAGTACTTC; CDR3: CATQDRGGYEQYF
V: TRBV7-9; J: TRBJ2-5; D: NA; size: NA; DNA: TGTGCCAGCAGCTTGAAACGGGGAAGAGAGACCCAGTACTTC; CDR3: CASSLKRGRETQYF
V: TRBV2; J: TRBJ2-2; D: TRBD2; size: NA; DNA: TGTGCCAGCAGTGAGTTCCGGGGGGGGAGCACCGGGGAGCTGTTTTTT; CDR3: CASSEFRGGSTGELFF
V: TRBV5-6; J: TRBJ1-3; D: NA; size: many; DNA: TGTGCCAGCAGCATATATTGGCACGGTGGAAACACCATATATTTT; CDR3: CASSIYWHGGNTIYF
V: TRBV10-3; J: TRBJ2-7; D: TRBD1; size: many; DNA: TGTGCCATCGGGGGACAGGGGGCGGACGAGCAGTACTTC; CDR3: CAIGGQGADEQYF
V: TRBV7-9; J: TRBJ2-7; D: NA; size: NA; DNA: TGTGCCAGCTCACCACCGGTCGCGGGCCAATCCTACGAGCAGTACTTC; CDR3: CASSPPVAGQSYEQYF
V: TRBV19; J: TRBJ1-5; D: TRBD1; size: NA; DNA: TGTGCCAGCAGTGGGGGACAGGGGTGGAGCAATCAGCCCCAGCATTTT; CDR3: CASSGGQGWSNQPQHF
V: TRBV4-1; J: TRBJ1-1; D: NA; size: NA; DNA: TGCGCCAGCAGCCAAGAGAAGGTGAACACTGAAGCTTTCTTT; CDR3: CASSQEKVNTEAFF
V: TRBV15; J: TRBJ1-5; D: TRBD1; size: once; DNA: TGTGCCACCAGCAGAGATAAGGGGGCGCGTCAGCCCCAGCATTTT; CDR3: CATSRDKGARQPQHF
V: TRBV6-5; J: TRBJ1-3; D: NA; size: NA; DNA: TGTGCCAGGTTTCCGGGAGGGGCCGGAAACACCATATATTTT; CDR3: CARFPGGAGNTIYF
V: TRBV5-1; J: TRBJ2-7; D: TRBD1; size: NA; DNA: TGCGCCAGCAGGACAGGGGGCCAAAAGAGCTCCTACGAGCAGTACTTC; CDR3: CASRTGGQKSSYEQYF
V: TRBV7-2; J: TRBJ1-2; D: NA; size: NA; DNA: TGTGCCAGCAGCTCCGGTGTTGGCTACACCTTC; CDR3: CASSSGVGYTF
V: TRBV5-5; J: TRBJ1-2; D: NA; size: many; DNA: TGTGCCAGCACTCATACGCCGGTTAACTATGGCTACACCTTC; CDR3: CASTHTPVNYGYTF
V: TRBV11-2; J: TRBJ1-1; D: TRBD1; size: few; DNA: TGTGCCAGCAGCTTAAGGCAGGGGGGGATCACTGAAGCTTTCTTT; CDR3: CASSLRQGGITEAFF
V: TRBV7-3; J: TRBJ2-2; D: TRBD2; size: NA; DNA: TGTGCCAGCAGGCGGGAGTCAGACACCGGGGAGCTGTTTTTT; CDR3: CASRRESDTGELFF
V: TRBV20-1; J: TRBJ2-7; D: TRBD2; size: many; DNA: TGCAGTGCTAGAGATCTAGGGGGGACTAGCAGGTACGAGCAGTACTTC; CDR3: CSARDLGGTSRYEQYF
V: TRBV11-1; J: TRBJ2-7; D: NA; size: many; DNA: TGTGCCAGCAGCCCACGGTTACTGGACCGGTGGCAGTACTTC; CDR3: CASSPRLLDRWQYF
V: TRBV2; J: TRBJ2-2; D: TRBD1; size: many; DNA: TGTGCCAGCAGGGGGGACAGACACACCGGGGAGCTGTTTTTT; CDR3: CASRGDRHTGELFF
V: TRBV15; J: TRBJ2-5; D: NA; size: many; DNA: TGTGCCACCAGCAGGACGGCGGACGGGGCTTTGCACGGGACCCAGTACTTC; CDR3: CATSRTADGALHGTQYF
V: TRBV7-2; J: TRBJ2-7; D: TRBD2; size: NA; DNA: TGTGCCAGCAGACTAGCGGGGGGCGCTGTCAACGAGCAGTACTTC; CDR3: CASRLAGGAVNEQYF
V: TRBV10-2; J: TRBJ2-2; D: NA; size: many; DNA: TGCGCCAGCAGCCAGCGTAGCACCGGGGAGCTGTTTTTT; CDR3: CASSQRSTGELFF
V: TRBV11-1; J: TRBJ2-7; D: TRBD1; size: NA; DNA: TGTGCCAGCAGCCTAAACGACCGACAGGGGACCCTTCCCTCCGAGCAGTACTTC; CDR3: CASSLNDRQGTLPSEQYF
V: TRBV7-9; J: TRBJ1-2; D: NA; size: many; DNA: TGTGCCAGCAGCCCGAGGGCAGGGGAATTTTATGGCTACACCTTC; CDR3: CASSPRAGEFYGYTF
V: TRBV5-1; J: TRBJ2-7; D: TRBD1; size: few; DNA: TGCGCCAGCAGCCATCCACCAAATCCCGACAGGGGAGGCTACGAGCAGTACTTC; CDR3: CASSHPPNPDRGGYEQYF
V: TRBV10-3; J: TRBJ1-4; D: NA; size: many; DNA: TGTGCCATCAGTGACCAGGGAAACGATGAAAAACTGTTTTTT; CDR3: CAISDQGNDEKLFF
V: TRBV7-9; J: TRBJ1-5; D: NA; size: once; DNA: TGTGCCAGCAGCTTAGCTCTAGGGTTCGTGCAGGAGCGCAATCAGCCCCAGCATTTT; CDR3: CASSLALGFVQERNQPQHF
V: TRBV11-3; J: TRBJ2-7; D: TRBD1; size: few; DNA: TGTGCCAGCAGCCTTCAGGGACAGGGCACCTACGAGCAGTACTTC; CDR3: CASSLQGQGTYEQYF
V: TRBV20-1; J: TRBJ1-6; D: TRBD1; size: NA; DNA: TGCAGTGCTATCAGGGGCGGCGGGACAGGGGATAGATCACCCCTCCACTTT; CDR3: CSAIRGGGTGDRSPLHF
V: TRBV10-3; J: TRBJ2-7; D: NA; size: few; DNA: TGTGCCAGCAGGACAGTCTCCTACGAGCAGTACTTC; CDR3: CASRTVSYEQYF
V: TRBV24-1; J: TRBJ2-3; D: NA; size: NA; DNA: TGTGCCACCAGTGTTAACCCGGCAGATACGCAGTATTTT; CDR3: CATSVNPADTQYF
V: TRBV2; J: TRBJ2-3; D: TRBD2; size: few; DNA: TGTGCCAGCAGTGTAGGCGGGAGTCGGAGCACAGATACGCAGTATTTT; CDR3: CASSVGGSRSTDTQYF
V: TRBV19; J: TRBJ2-2; D: NA; size: many; DNA: TGTGCCAGTAGCATGCTCCGGGACGGGAACACCGGGGAGCTGTTTTTT; CDR3: CASSMLRDGNTGELFF
V: TRBV12-3/TRBV12-4; J: TRBJ1-2; D: NA; size: many; DNA: TGTGCCAGCAGTTTGGGCTCCCGGGGCTACACCTTC; CDR3: CASSLGSRGYTF
V: TRBV3-1; J: TRBJ1-1; D: TRBD1; size: NA; DNA: TGTGCCAGCAGCCAGGACAGGGGCGGGGATGAAGCTTTCTTT; CDR3: CASSQDRGGDEAFF
V: TRBV7-9; J: TRBJ1-3; D: TRBD1; size: NA; DNA: TGTGCCAGCAGCCGCGGGACAGGGGTCGGCGGAAACACCATATATTTT; CDR3: CASSRGTGVGGNTIYF
V: TRBV7-2; J: TRBJ1-2; D: NA; size: many; DNA: TGTGCCAGCAGCTTAGGCAGGGCTGGCTACACCTTC; CDR3: CASSLGRAGYTF
V: TRBV19; J: TRBJ1-2; D: NA; size: many; DNA: TGTGCCAGTAGGATACAGGGACGAACCGGGGACAAGTACACCTTC; CDR3: CASRIQGRTGDKYTF
V: TRBV4-1; J: TRBJ2-6; D: NA; size: NA; DNA: TGCGCCAGCAGCCAAGATTTACGACTCGTGCAGGCTGGGGCCAACGTCCTGACTTTC; CDR3: CASSQDLRLVQAGANVLTF
V: TRBV6-5; J: TRBJ2-7; D: NA; size: NA; DNA: TGTGCCAGCAGACTTAGAGTCGGACAGCTTTACGAGCAGTACTTC; CDR3: CASRLRVGQLYEQYF
V: TRBV7-2; J: TRBJ1-2; D: NA; size: NA; DNA: TGCGCCAGCAGCTTTACCAGGACGGGGGGCTCTGGCTACACCTTC; CDR3: CASSFTRTGGSGYTF